This TCR beta chain was retrieved from a study of blood T cell repertoires in COVID-19. In the original processing: Estimates of nucleated cell counts were drawn from the amplification of reference gene primers. Libraries were prepared by immunoSEQ multiplex PCR; TCRdb keeps only in-frame clonotypes and omits some of them. The V and J calls and clone size were taken over from that table, and D and trimming were inferred from the DNA. The sample lists 150,000 to 200,000 clones; around four fifths were seen once. CDR3 length: 16 residues. Germline V gene sequence: CDR1 SGHRS, CDR2 YFSETQ. V was clipped by 1 base and J by 4 bases; unmatched bases: 8.

This TCR came from a woman at least 80 years old with active or convalescent COVID-19. The sequenced material came from peripheral blood. V gene TRBV5-1 combines with J gene TRBJ2-7; 10 positions agree with TRBD1. The CDR3 nucleotides are TGCGCCAGCAGCTTGAACCGGGACAGGGGAAGTTACGAGCAGTACTTC. This sequence encodes CASSLNRDRGSYEQYF. The entire variable domain, with the rest obtained from reference TRBV5-1 and TRBJ2-7, is as follows: KAGVTQTPRYLIKTRGQQVTLSCSPISGHRSVSWYQQTPGQGLQFLFEYFSETQRNKGNFPGRFSGRQFSNSRSEMNVSTLELGDSALYLCASSLNRDRGSYEQYFGPGTRLTVT.